This T cell receptor beta chain derives from a study of cytomegalovirus exposure and HLA in healthy donors (dated by TCRdb to about 2017). Regarding the study in general: An earlier analysis of more than 550 of the donors reported about 280 Gb of sequence data and around 100 million unique TCR beta sequences obtained from approximately 180 million T cells. An early release that covered about 600 HLA-typed donors contained around 330 gigabases of sequencing data and approximately 85 million unique TCR sequences. Of the approximately 400 genotyped donors, roughly 85% fell in the genetic ancestry cluster associated with self-reported Caucasian donors. The study was designed to test whether signatures of past pathogen exposure could be identified by cataloging public T cell receptors. Using immunosequencing, the study profiled T cell repertoires from fewer than 700 subjects and related those repertoires to cytomegalovirus serostatus. Besides the first cohort of 500 to 700 subjects, a separate validation cohort made up of roughly 120 different subjects was used. The study combined high-throughput TCR immunosequencing, statistical association of individual TCRs with disease status, and machine learning to predict cytomegalovirus infection status. A later analysis re-examined previously published TCR beta repertoires from 610 or so donors and added high-resolution HLA genotyping to investigate patterns of TCR occurrence. The later analysis used no new phenotypic data to find candidate immune exposures, relying instead on TCR beta sequences and their occurrence across donors. An earlier analysis of some 500 of the donors used high-throughput TCR beta sequencing to judge whether each TCR beta V gene segment behaved as functional or pseudogenic. Donor age, sex, ethnicity and CMV serostatus were collected together with the repertoire data. A later genetic analysis took genome-wide SNP genotypes for about 60% of the roughly 670 donors and used that subset as a discovery cohort. All discovery cohort repertoires had been generated on a single sequencing platform. Both class I and class II loci were covered by HLA typing, at four-digit resolution. The number of donors typed differed by locus, with about 629-630 for A, B, C, DRB1 and DQB1, roughly 520 for DQA1, approximately 570 for DPA1, and under 490 for DPB1. Several DR-DQ haplotypes were treated as single units for association and clustering because of strong linkage in the cohort. On average, roughly 240,000 unique TCR beta nucleotide sequences were sequenced per donor among about 400 genotyped donors of the cohort, with 15% to 20% of those sequences being non-productive. Here is what the overall study found, with its caveats: The study listed around 160 TCR beta chains as associated with cytomegalovirus. Linkage disequilibrium might explain the correlated functional status among segregating V segments, but an unknown experimental factor could not be excluded. At a false discovery rate of 0.05, a later analysis linked under 20,000 TCR beta sequences to specific HLA alleles. Immune exposure information for the cohort was limited to CMV serostatus. The classifier was reported to diagnose cytomegalovirus status with high specificity and sensitivity in both the original cohort and the validation cohort. Across donors, most TCR sequences were observed very rarely, whereas some public TCRs were present in many individuals. Compared with equally common non-associated chains, HLA-associated TCR beta chains in a later analysis were more clonally expanded and had lower generation probabilities. Several of the top co-occurrence clusters appeared to be linked to parvovirus B19, influenza, CMV and Epstein-Barr virus, according to a later analysis. Some IMGT-functional V segments, including TRBV6-2 and TRBV6-3, could not be told apart with the 87-base-pair reads, so those segments were excluded. Broadly in line with IMGT annotations, most TCR beta V segments showed up in productive rearrangements about 87% or about 30% of the time in an earlier analysis of several hundred of the donors. A further reported finding was that TCR beta sequences accurately predicted the HLA-A and HLA-B alleles for most subjects in the first cohort. Assigning TCR associations to individual alleles was difficult when HLA alleles, especially DR and DQ, strongly co-occurred. The sequencing pipeline was judged likely to have produced a cluster of highly shared sequence variants as a technical artifact. Because some donors lacked HLA typing at each locus, the association tests relied only on the typed subset. A later analysis found that TCR association rates varied across HLA loci, with DRB1 alleles showing the most associated TCRs and HLA-C alleles the fewest. Roughly uniform sequencing depth across donors was assumed in presence/absence analyses, although this assumption may not hold. The authors suggested that the approach could potentially be extended to other disease states and immunological phenotypes. In a later genetic analysis, a missense DCLRE1C variant was associated with V-gene and J-gene trimming of TCR beta chains, and the association was replicated in an independent cohort. This cohort had only TCR beta chains sequenced, and the lack of alpha or paired-chain data limited which features could be detected. In a later analysis, most CMV-associated TCR beta chains were found to appear HLA-restricted, with HLA associations seemingly driven largely by CMV exposure. In vitro tests confirmed that a few of the cytomegalovirus-associated TCR beta chains recognize cytomegalovirus antigens. A later genetic analysis reported fewer N-insertions in productive TCRs among donors in an Asian-associated ancestry cluster than the roughly 700-donor mean. The earlier analysis of around 600 of the donors excluded some 15 rarely observed V segments, including chromosome 9 orphons, because counts were too low.

In total, approximately 610 healthy bone marrow donors made up the cohort. At the time of sampling, every cohort member was nominally healthy, though immune exposures that went unrecorded were likely present. The donor was CMV seronegative and belonged to the group of 352 seronegative cohort members. A peripheral blood sample was provided by each donor, and peripheral blood mononuclear cells were used for TCR beta sequencing. The Qiagen DNeasy Blood Extraction Kit was used to extract genomic DNA from the blood cell samples. Library preparation employed the immunoSEQ multiplex PCR assay. The multiplex PCR relied on a mix of 60 forward primers for TCR Vbeta segments and 13 reverse primers for TCR Jbeta segments. The CDR3 region of rearranged TCR beta genes was amplified from genomic DNA by a multiplex PCR assay. The Illumina HiSeq System was used to sequence the amplified TCR beta libraries as 87-base-pair reads. As for how the authors treated the data: In a later analysis, tens of millions of unique TCR beta chains were counted across the 500 to 850 repertoires, and approximately 11 million of these chains were shared by at least two donors. A nearest-neighbor algorithm error-corrected the raw reads and collapsed the reads into unique sequences, merging closely related sequences to remove PCR and sequencing errors. Alignment of CDR3 sequences to IMGT reference sequences was used to assign V, D and J gene segments. For a sequence to be retained, a match of at least six nucleotides to both a V gene segment and a J gene segment was required. A rearrangement was called productive if the CDR3 had no stop codons and remained in frame with V and J, and every other rearrangement was called non-productive. Following IMGT convention, CDR3 was defined as the stretch from the second conserved V-encoded cysteine to the conserved J-encoded phenylalanine. The earlier analysis of fewer than 750 of the donors excluded sequences that lacked an unambiguous match to a single V gene segment. An earlier analysis of about 590 of the donors classified V segments as functional when productive rearrangements were above 56.7% and as segregating when the standard deviation between donors was above 5%. A statistical classification framework was developed to diagnose cytomegalovirus status using the catalog of TCR beta chain sequences. A later analysis assigned V and J genes by comparing TCR nucleotide sequences with IMGT/GENE-DB human TR gene sequences. Using the TCRdist pipeline, a later analysis assigned CDR3 sequences along with most-parsimonious VDJ recombination scenarios. In a later analysis, each TCR beta chain was defined by its CDR3 amino acid sequence together with its V-gene family, and reads without a unique V-gene family were excluded. As a way to deal with suspected cross-contamination and a sequencing artifact, a later analysis dropped roughly 600 nucleotide sequences that were highly shared and had low generation probability. In a later analysis, a clonal expansion index was calculated for each public chain from normalized within-repertoire ranks of inferred template counts. A later analysis computed generation probabilities with a VDJ recombination model fitted to out-of-frame rearrangements, and checked the results against IGoR. Hypergeometric tests were used in a later analysis to score TCR-TCR, TCR-HLA and TCR-CMV co-occurrence, with a repertoire-size bias correction applied to the TCR pairs. False discovery rates were estimated in a later analysis by permuting HLA or CMV assignments 20 times. A later analysis grouped co-occurring TCRs with DBSCAN, adding TCRdist sequence similarity when clustering within HLA-allele-positive subsets. Repertoires with fewer than 30,000 or more than 120,000 public chains, plus five repertoires with anomalous nucleotide sharing, were excluded from co-occurrence clustering. The table comes from immuneACCESS by way of TCRdb, which keeps in-frame sequences with V and J called. Part of the clones is missing from these tables; in studies checked, under half for an unresolved V gene and the rest for unknown reasons. Clone size and the V and J calls come from that table; the DNA yielded D and trimming. The sample table shows about 200,000 clones, and 75% to 90% are seen once. 0.25% to 0.4% of the sample is held by the ten biggest clonotypes.

The CDR3 runs 15 amino acids, cysteine and phenylalanine included. The kept DNA is CDR3 alone, 45 bases in frame from the first base. Ends trimmed: V by 4 bases, J by 2 bases; bases unmatched to a gene: 7. The germline V gene sets CDR1 to MNHNS and CDR2 to SASEGT. Regarding this clone: Its antigen has not been determined. It has no much larger one-base neighbor in the sample; base qualities were not kept.

This TCR came from a woman in her 30s in good health and CMV-seronegative. The chain links TRBV6-1 with TRBJ2-5; a stretch of 7 junction bases matches TRBD1. The sequencing input was PBMCs. The DNA is as follows: TGTGCCAGCAGTGGGCTACCGGGACAGCAAGAGACCCAGTACTTC. Translation gives CASSGLPGQQETQYF.